These 14 T cell receptor beta chains were sequenced from one sample in a study of beta chain features in type 1 diabetes (dated by TCRdb to 2016 to 2018). General conclusions and limits of the study: In all four CD4+ subsets, TCRB CDR3 length was moderately but significantly shorter in type 1 diabetes patients.

The method was the immunoSEQ multiplex PCR assay. The entire amount of isolated RNA was reverse transcribed using the High Capacity cDNA Reverse Transcription Kit, so the sequenced TCRB transcripts were expressed ones. Not all clones reach the TCRdb copy of this immuneACCESS table, which keeps in-frame sequences only. Checked studies attribute under half of the gap to unresolved V genes and leave the rest unexplained. The sample records some 330,000 clones, over 10% of which are singletons. The top ten clones comprise roughly 0.0097% of the sample. No antigen has been assigned to these receptors. Sequencing used naive CD4+ T cells from blood. Reading the label with the study, this specimen's cell subset or site is: true naive CD4+ T cells. Receptors originate from a woman aged 18-29 years with type 1 diabetes.

This chain joins TRBV5-6 and TRBJ1-3; D is uncertain. V lost 0 bases and J lost 0, with 7 bases in between. Germline V gene sequence: CDR1 SGHDT, CDR2 YYEEEE. This CDR3 is 15 amino acids long. CDR3 in amino acids: CASSLGPVSGNTIYF. The DNA for the CDR3 is TGTGCCAGCAGCTTGGGTCCGGTCTCTGGAAACACCATATATTTT.

The chain combines TRBV6-5 with TRBJ2-1; D is unresolved. V lost 8 bases and J 2 bases, leaving 7 bases between the germline ends. CDR1 is MNHEY and CDR2 is SVGAGI in the germline V gene. The CDR3 is 12 residues long. CDR3 coding DNA: TGTGCCAGCCGCACAACCTACAATGAGCAGTTCTTC. This sequence encodes CASRTTYNEQFF.

This clone appeared a few times. The gene calls are TRBV14 and TRBJ1-6; D is perhaps TRBD1 (5 bases). Trimming stripped 2 bases from V and 8 bases from J, with 7 bases between. The CDR3 loop spans 13 amino acids. Per germline, CDR1 SGHDN and CDR2 FVKESK. CDR3: CASSQQGYSPLHF. The CDR3 region has the DNA TGTGCCAGCAGCCAACAGGGTTATTCACCCCTCCACTTT. The entire variable domain, with the rest obtained from reference TRBV14 and TRBJ1-6, is as follows: EAGVTQFPSHSVIEKGQTVTLRCDPISGHDNLYWYRRVMGKEIKFLLHFVKESKQDESGMPNNRFLAERTGGTYSTLKVQPAELEDSGVYFCASSQQGYSPLHFGNGTRLTVT.

The rearrangement uses TRBV6-5 and TRBJ2-1; 8 bases fit TRBD2. V was clipped by 6 bases and J by 14 bases; unmatched bases: 9. CDR1 is MNHEY and CDR2 is SVGAGI in the germline V gene. The CDR3 spans 12 residues. The CDR3 DNA follows: TGTGCCAGCAGCGCGCCGAGCGGGAGTGAGTTCTTC. This codes for CASSAPSGSEFF.

This clone came up a few times. The J gene is TRBJ2-7, the V gene TRBV5-1; 10 bases fit TRBD2. CDR1 SGHRS and CDR2 YFSETQ come from the germline V gene. The CDR3 is made up of 16 amino acids. J gave up 3 bases and V 3 bases, and 9 bases lay outside the gene matches. The CDR3 coding sequence is TGCGCCAGCAGCTCGAACCGGACTAGCGGATACTACGAGCAGTACTTC. Amino acids: CASSSNRTSGYYEQYF. Together with reference TRBV5-1 and TRBJ2-7, the CDR3 gives the full variable domain: KAGVTQTPRYLIKTRGQQVTLSCSPISGHRSVSWYQQTPGQGLQFLFEYFSETQRNKGNFPGRFSGRQFSNSRSEMNVSTLELGDSALYLCASSSNRTSGYYEQYFGPGTRLTVT.

The chain is built from TRBV7-3 and TRBJ1-1, with a possible D match to TRBD1 (6 bases). The CDR3 extends over 13 amino acids. CDR1 is SGHTA and CDR2 is FQGTGA in the germline V gene. Trimming left V 5 bases short and J 4 bases short, with 11 bases between. CDR3 nucleotides: TGTGCCAGCAGCCCCGGCAGGGGCACTGAAGCTTTCTTT. Amino acid sequence: CASSPGRGTEAFF.

This clone was counted between two and nine times. V is TRBV19 and J is TRBJ1-5, with D maybe TRBD1 (5 bases). Germline CDR1 reads LNHDA; CDR2 reads SQIVND (reference sequence). This CDR3 spans 13 amino acids. V was pared by 4 bases and J by 7 bases, with 11 bases between. The CDR3 DNA follows: TGTGCCAGTAGTAGACCTGGGGCCCAGCCCCAGCATTTT. Translation gives CASSRPGAQPQHF.

This clone was observed a handful of times. This chain joins TRBV9 and TRBJ2-1, with 8 bases lining up with TRBD1. The CDR3 has 15 residues. Trimming removed 0 bases from V and 7 bases from J; junction bases left unmatched: 6. Looked up from germline, CDR1 is SGDLS and CDR2 is YYNGEE. Here the CDR3 reads CASSVADRGMNEQFF. The CDR3 DNA reads TGTGCCAGCAGCGTAGCAGACAGGGGAATGAATGAGCAGTTCTTC.

This clone was found a few times. The V call is TRBV30, the J call TRBJ2-3; possible D gene TRBD2, 7 bases. The CDR3 length is 17 residues. The germline V gene encodes CDR1 GTSNPN and CDR2 SVGIG (reference sequence). V gave up 1 base and J gave up 0 bases, with 17 bases separating them. The CDR3 DNA is TGTGCCTGGAGTGGCGGGGGCTCTGAATTTAGCACAGATACGCAGTATTTT. As protein: CAWSGGGSEFSTDTQYF.

This clone was observed a few times. The chain carries TRBV5-4 and TRBJ2-1, with 8 nucleotides matching TRBD1. V dropped 3 bases and J dropped 8; count of bases not matched to a gene: 4. There are 13 residues in the CDR3. Germline-derived CDR1 and CDR2 are SGHNT and YYREEE (reference sequence). The CDR3 DNA is TGTGCCAGCAGCTCGGACAGGGAATATGAGCAGTTCTTC. Translating it yields CASSSDREYEQFF. Looking up the rest from reference TRBV5-4 and TRBJ2-1 gives the full variable domain: ETGVTQSPTHLIKTRGQQVTLRCSSQSGHNTVSWYQQALGQGPQFIFQYYREEENGRGNFPPRFSGLQFPNYSSELNVNALELDDSALYLCASSSDREYEQFFGPGTRLTVL.

This clone was observed a few times. This sequence joins TRBV9 and TRBJ2-7; perhaps TRBD1 as D (5 bases). Germline V lookup: CDR1 SGDLS, CDR2 YYNGEE. Between the trimmed V and J ends, which lost 4 bases and 1 base, there was a span of 21 bases. The CDR3 totals 17 residues. The CDR3 DNA sequence: TGTGCCAGCAGCTCCCGTAGTGGGGCAGGAGTATCCTACGAGCAGTACTTC. This encodes CASSSRSGAGVSYEQYF. Full variable domain (remainder filled in from reference TRBV9 and TRBJ2-7): DSGVTQTPKHLITATGQRVTLRCSPRSGDLSVYWYQQSLDQGLQFLIQYYNGEERAKGNILERFSAQQFPDLHSELNLSSLELGDSALYFCASSSRSGAGVSYEQYFGPGTRLTVT.

The rearrangement uses TRBV6-5 and TRBJ2-3; no firm D call. V dropped 3 bases and J dropped 2 bases, with 12 bases sitting between them. CDR3 length equals 15 residues. Germline CDR1 reads MNHEY; CDR2 reads SVGAGI. This chain's CDR3 is CASSYDGGSTDTQYF. Here the CDR3 DNA reads TGTGCCAGCAGTTATGATGGCGGATCCACAGATACGCAGTATTTT.

The V gene is TRBV19, the J gene TRBJ1-1, with 7 positions matching TRBD1. There are 12 residues in the CDR3. The junction had 9 bases not matched to a gene; V was cut back by 6 bases and J by 11 bases. From germline, CDR1 is LNHDA and CDR2 SQIVND (reference sequence). The CDR3 spells CASSPTQGHAFF. The CDR3 DNA is TGTGCCAGTAGCCCGACACAGGGGCATGCTTTCTTT.

This clone was recorded a few times. This rearrangement joins TRBV4-3 to TRBJ2-1; 8 bases map to TRBD2. CDR1 LGHNA and CDR2 YSLEER come from the germline V gene. This CDR3 is built from 18 residues. V was clipped by 1 base and J by 2 bases; unmatched bases: 10. The CDR3 loop reads CASSQVWDGRVAYNEQFF. CDR3 nucleotides: TGCGCCAGCAGCCAAGTTTGGGACGGGAGGGTCGCCTACAATGAGCAGTTCTTC.